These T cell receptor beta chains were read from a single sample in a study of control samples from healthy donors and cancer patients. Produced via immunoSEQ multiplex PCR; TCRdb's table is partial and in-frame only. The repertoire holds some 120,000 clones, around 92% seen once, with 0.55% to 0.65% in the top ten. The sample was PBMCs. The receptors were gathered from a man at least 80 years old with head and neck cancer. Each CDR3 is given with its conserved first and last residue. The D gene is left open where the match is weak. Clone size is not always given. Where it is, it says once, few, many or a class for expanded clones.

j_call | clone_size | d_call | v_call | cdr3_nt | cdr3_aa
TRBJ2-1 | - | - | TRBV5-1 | TGCGCCAGCAGCTTGGAGTCCCCGGACCCACAGTTCTTC | CASSLESPDPQFF
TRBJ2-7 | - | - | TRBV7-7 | TGTGCCAGCAGCCCCCAACTAGGGAGTCAGCAGTACTTC | CASSPQLGSQQYF
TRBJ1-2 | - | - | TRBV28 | TGTGCCATCTCGGGAGGGCAGGGTGTTGGCTACACCTTC | CAISGGQGVGYTF
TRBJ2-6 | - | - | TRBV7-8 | TGTGCCAGCACGGCGAGGGGGGGACTGCCTGGGGCCAACGTCCTGACTTTC | CASTARGGLPGANVLTF
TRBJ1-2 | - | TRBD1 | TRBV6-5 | TGTGCCAGCAAGACAGGGCTACTTTATGGCTACACCTTC | CASKTGLLYGYTF
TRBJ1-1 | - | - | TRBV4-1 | TGCGCCAGCAGCCCCCTCCCCCGAGGGGGGGGACTATATACTGAAGCTTTCTTT | CASSPLPRGGGLYTEAFF
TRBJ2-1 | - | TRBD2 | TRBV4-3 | TGCGCCAGCAGCCAAGGGCCAGCGGGACCTTCCTACAATGAGCAGTTCTTC | CASSQGPAGPSYNEQFF
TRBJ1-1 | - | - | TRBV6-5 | TGTGCCAGCAGTTCAGGGGACACTGAAGCTTTCTTT | CASSSGDTEAFF
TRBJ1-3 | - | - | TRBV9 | TGTGCCAGCAGCGTGTTCGGGACCCCGGTTGGTCACACCATATATTTT | CASSVFGTPVGHTIYF
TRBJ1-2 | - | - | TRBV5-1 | TGCGCCAGCAGCTTGTCCGGCCCCAACTATGGCTACACCTTC | CASSLSGPNYGYTF
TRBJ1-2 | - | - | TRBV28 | TGTGCCAGCAGTTTAAAAGCAGGGAATGACAATGGCTACACCTTC | CASSLKAGNDNGYTF
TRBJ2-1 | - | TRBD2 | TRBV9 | TGTGCCAGCAGCCGCGGGAGTTCTGAGCAGTTCTTC | CASSRGSSEQFF
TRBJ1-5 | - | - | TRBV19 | TGTGCCAGTAGTCCCCCGGGCCGGGGGGACGGTCAGCCCCAGCATTTT | CASSPPGRGDGQPQHF
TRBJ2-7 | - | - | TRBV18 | TGTGCCAGCTCACCAAGAGTGGGGCAGGGCGCCCAGGGCAACGAGCAGTACTTC | CASSPRVGQGAQGNEQYF
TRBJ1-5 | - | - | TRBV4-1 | TGCGCCAGCAGCCAAGACCCGTCTTCTTGGGGGGGGGTGGATCAGCCCCAGCATTTT | CASSQDPSSWGGVDQPQHF
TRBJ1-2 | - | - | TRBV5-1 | TGCGCCAGCAGCTTGGTGGTAGGGGACATCTACACCTTC | CASSLVVGDIYTF
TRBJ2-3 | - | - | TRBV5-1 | TGCGCCAGCAGCTTGGGAGGGGATGGCACAGATACGCAGTATTTT | CASSLGGDGTDTQYF
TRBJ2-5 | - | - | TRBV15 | TGTGCCACCAGCAGAGGGCAAGTCCAAGAGACCCAGTACTTC | CATSRGQVQETQYF
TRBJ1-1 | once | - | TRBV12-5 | TGTGCTAGTGGTTTGGTAAATACTGAAGCTTTCTTT | CASGLVNTEAFF
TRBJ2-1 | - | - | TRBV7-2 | TGTGCCAGCAGCTTGCAGGGTACGTCCTACAATGAGCAGTTCTTC | CASSLQGTSYNEQFF
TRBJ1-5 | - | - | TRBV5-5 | TGTGCCAGCAGTTACATTGGGGGGAGCAATCAGCCCCAGCATTTT | CASSYIGGSNQPQHF
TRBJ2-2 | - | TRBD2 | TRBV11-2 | TGTGCCAGCAGCTTAGATCGCGGGAGGACCGGGGAGCTGTTTTTT | CASSLDRGRTGELFF
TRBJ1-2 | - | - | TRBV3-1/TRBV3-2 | TGTGCCAGCAGCCATAGGGGGGGAGGTGGCTACACCTTC | CASSHRGGGGYTF
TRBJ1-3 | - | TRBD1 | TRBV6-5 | TGTGCCAGCCGAGGGACAGGGGGTCTCACCATATATTTT | CASRGTGGLTIYF
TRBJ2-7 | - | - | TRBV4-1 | TGCGCCAGCAGCCAAGTGGATAAAAACTACGAGCAGTACTTC | CASSQVDKNYEQYF
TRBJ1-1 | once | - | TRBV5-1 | TGCGCCAGCAGCTCCCTACCGGGGACGAACACTGAAGCTTTCTTT | CASSSLPGTNTEAFF
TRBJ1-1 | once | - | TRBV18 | TGTGCCAGCTCACCCAGTGGGGGGACATTGAGAGGGAACACTGAAGCTTTCTTT | CASSPSGGTLRGNTEAFF
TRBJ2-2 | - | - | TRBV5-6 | TGTGCCAGCAGCCCCCCGGGTTTTACCGGGGAGCTGTTTTTT | CASSPPGFTGELFF
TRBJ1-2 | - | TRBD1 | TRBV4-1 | TGCGCCAGCAGCCAGGGTCCCGGAGGGGGCGCAGGTGGCTACACCTTC | CASSQGPGGGAGGYTF
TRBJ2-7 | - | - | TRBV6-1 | TGTGCCAGCAGTGAAACGTGGTACGAGCAGTACTTC | CASSETWYEQYF
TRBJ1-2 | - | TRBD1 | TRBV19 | TGTGCCAGTAACCGCCAGGGGGATGCCTACACCTTC | CASNRQGDAYTF
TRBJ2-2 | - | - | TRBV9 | TGTGCCAGCAGCCCTCGAGGTGCCGGGGAGCTGTTTTTT | CASSPRGAGELFF
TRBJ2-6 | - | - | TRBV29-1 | TGCAGCGTTGAATCTAGCTCTGGGGCCAACGTCCTGACTTTC | CSVESSSGANVLTF
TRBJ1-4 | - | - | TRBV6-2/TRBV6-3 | TGTGCCAGCAGTTACCCCAAGGGCGCAGCAAGTGAAAAACTGTTTTTT | CASSYPKGAASEKLFF
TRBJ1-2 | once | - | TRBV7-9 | TGTGCCAGCAGCTTAACTGGGACATCTAACTATGGCTACACCTTC | CASSLTGTSNYGYTF
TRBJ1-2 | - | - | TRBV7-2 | TGTGCCAGCAGCTCCGGGACCCCCAACTATGGCTACACCTTC | CASSSGTPNYGYTF
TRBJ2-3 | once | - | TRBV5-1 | TGCGCCAGCAGCTTGGTTGGTGGTAGCGGTCATACGCAGTATTTT | CASSLVGGSGHTQYF
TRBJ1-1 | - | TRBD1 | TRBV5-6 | TGTGCCAGCAGCATGGGACAGGTAAAAGCTTTCTTT | CASSMGQVKAFF
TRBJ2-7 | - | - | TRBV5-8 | TGTGCCAGCAGCTTGGCGGCGGGAAGGCCCAGCGCCTACGAGCAGTACTTC | CASSLAAGRPSAYEQYF
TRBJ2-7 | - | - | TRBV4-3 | TGCGCCAGCAGCCAAGGGCTGTACTACGAGCAGTACTTC | CASSQGLYYEQYF